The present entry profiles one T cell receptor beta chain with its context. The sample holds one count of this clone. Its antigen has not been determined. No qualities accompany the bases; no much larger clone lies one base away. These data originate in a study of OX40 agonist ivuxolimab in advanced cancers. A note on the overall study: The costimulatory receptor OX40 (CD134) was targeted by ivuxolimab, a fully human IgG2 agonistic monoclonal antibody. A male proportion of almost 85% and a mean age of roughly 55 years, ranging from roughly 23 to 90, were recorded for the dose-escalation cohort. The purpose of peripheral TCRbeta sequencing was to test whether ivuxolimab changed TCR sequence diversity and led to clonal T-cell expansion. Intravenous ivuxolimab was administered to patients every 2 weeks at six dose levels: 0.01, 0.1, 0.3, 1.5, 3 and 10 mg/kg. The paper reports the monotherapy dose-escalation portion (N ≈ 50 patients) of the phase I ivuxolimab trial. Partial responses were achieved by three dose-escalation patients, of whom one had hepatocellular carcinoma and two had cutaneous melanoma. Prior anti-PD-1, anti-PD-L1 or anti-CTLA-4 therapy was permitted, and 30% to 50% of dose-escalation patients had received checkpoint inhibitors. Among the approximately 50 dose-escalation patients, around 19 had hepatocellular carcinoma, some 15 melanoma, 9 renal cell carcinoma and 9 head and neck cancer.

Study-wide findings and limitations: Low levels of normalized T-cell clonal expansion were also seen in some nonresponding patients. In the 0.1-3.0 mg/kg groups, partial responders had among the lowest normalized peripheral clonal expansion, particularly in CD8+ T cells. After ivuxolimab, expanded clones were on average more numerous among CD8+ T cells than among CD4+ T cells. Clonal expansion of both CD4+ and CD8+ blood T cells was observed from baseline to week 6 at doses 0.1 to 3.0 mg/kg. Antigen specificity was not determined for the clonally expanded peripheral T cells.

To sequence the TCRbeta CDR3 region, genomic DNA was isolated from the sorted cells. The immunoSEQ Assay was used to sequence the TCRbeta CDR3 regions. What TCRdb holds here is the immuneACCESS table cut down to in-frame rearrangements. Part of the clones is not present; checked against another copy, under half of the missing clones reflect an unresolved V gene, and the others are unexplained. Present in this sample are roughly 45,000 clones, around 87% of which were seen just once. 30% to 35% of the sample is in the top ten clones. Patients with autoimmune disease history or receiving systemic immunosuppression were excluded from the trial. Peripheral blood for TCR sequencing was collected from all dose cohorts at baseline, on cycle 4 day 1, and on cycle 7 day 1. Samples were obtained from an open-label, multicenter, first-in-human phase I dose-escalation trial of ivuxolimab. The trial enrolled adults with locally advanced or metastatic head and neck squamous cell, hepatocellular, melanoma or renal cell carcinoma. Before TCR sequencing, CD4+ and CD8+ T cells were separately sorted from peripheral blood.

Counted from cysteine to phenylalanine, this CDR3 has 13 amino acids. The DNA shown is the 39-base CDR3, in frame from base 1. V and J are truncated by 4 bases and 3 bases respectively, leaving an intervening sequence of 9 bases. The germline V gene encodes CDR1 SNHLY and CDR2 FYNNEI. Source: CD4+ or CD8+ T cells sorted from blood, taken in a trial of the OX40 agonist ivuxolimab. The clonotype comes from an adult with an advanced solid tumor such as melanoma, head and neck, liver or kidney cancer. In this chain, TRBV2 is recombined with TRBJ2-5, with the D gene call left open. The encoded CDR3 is CASSGTREETQYF. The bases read TGTGCCAGCAGTGGTACCCGGGAAGAGACCCAGTACTTC.